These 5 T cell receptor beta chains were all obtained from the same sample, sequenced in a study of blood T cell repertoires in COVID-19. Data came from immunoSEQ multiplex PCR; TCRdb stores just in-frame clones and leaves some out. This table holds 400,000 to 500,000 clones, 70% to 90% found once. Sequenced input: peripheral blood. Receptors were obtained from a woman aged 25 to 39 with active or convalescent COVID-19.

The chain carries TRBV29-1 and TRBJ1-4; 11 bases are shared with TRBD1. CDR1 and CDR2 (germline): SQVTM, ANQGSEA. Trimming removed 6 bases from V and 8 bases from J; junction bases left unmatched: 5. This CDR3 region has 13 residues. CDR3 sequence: CSVRTGGAEKLFF. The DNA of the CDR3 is TGCAGCGTAAGGACAGGGGGCGCGGAAAAACTGTTTTTT.

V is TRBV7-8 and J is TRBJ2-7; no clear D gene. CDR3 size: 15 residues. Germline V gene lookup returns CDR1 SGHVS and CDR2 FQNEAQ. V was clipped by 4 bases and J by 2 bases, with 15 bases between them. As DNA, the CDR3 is TGTGCCAGCAGCTCCCACCTTGGCAGAACCTACGAGCAGTACTTC. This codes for CASSSHLGRTYEQYF.

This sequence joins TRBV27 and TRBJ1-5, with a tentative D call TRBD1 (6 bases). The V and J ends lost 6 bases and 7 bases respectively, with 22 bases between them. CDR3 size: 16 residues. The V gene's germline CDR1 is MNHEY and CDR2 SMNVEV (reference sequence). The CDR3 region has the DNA TGTGCCAGCAGCCCCGTAGTGGGGGCGGTTCGACAGCCCCAGCATTTT. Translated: CASSPVVGAVRQPQHF.

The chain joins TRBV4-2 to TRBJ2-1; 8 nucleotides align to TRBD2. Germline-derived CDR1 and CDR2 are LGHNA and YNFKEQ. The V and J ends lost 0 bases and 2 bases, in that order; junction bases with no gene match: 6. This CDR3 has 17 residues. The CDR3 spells CASSQDLTSGPYNEQFF. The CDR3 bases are TGTGCCAGCAGCCAAGATCTCACTAGCGGCCCCTACAATGAGCAGTTCTTC.

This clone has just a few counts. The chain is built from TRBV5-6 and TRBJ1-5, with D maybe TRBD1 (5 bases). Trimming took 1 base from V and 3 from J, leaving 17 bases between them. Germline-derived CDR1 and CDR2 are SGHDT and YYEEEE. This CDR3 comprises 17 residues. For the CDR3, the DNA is TGTGCCAGCAGCTTGTCTTGGTCGGGGGTGGACAATCAGCCCCAGCATTTT. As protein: CASSLSWSGVDNQPQHF.